These T cell receptor beta chains were read from a single sample in a study of shared T cell receptors in the human thymus. Produced via immunoSEQ multiplex PCR; TCRdb's table is partial and in-frame only. The table lists 450,000 to 650,000 clones, approximately 80% of them singletons. These records were also assigned to another study, of human thymus T cells.

Sequenced input: thymocytes. All receptors come from a boy in the first two years of life with a congenital heart defect. CDR3s include the opening cysteine and the closing phenylalanine or tryptophan. A D gene is named only where the DNA matches it firmly. Expanded clones are given a class, and other clones once, few, many or no size at all.

>TRBJ1-4|TRBV6-1|.|.
CASSGAEGGEKLFF
TGTGCCAGCAGTGGGGCCGAGGGAGGGGAAAAACTGTTTTTT
>TRBJ2-6|TRBV9|.|.
CASSVDGDSGANVLTF
TGTGCCAGCAGCGTAGACGGGGACTCTGGGGCCAACGTCCTGACTTTC
>TRBJ2-2|TRBV7-9|TRBD1|.
CASSPLPTGGDTGELFF
TGTGCCAGCAGCCCGCTCCCGACAGGGGGGGACACCGGGGAGCTGTTTTTT
>TRBJ1-1|TRBV27|.|few
CASSLYGGTRVNTEAFF
TGTGCCAGCAGTTTATATGGAGGAACCCGGGTGAACACTGAAGCTTTCTTT
>TRBJ2-1|TRBV4-3|TRBD2|.
CASSQVLAGGSSSNEQFF
TGCGCCAGCAGCCAAGTATTAGCGGGAGGGTCCTCCTCCAATGAGCAGTTCTTC
>TRBJ2-3|TRBV27|TRBD2|.
CASSSGRAVADTQYF
TGTGCCAGCAGTAGCGGGAGGGCGGTCGCAGATACGCAGTATTTT
>TRBJ2-7|TRBV7-2|TRBD2|.
CASSCPTGTSGRAYEQYF
TGTGCCAGCAGCTGCCCAACCGGGACTAGCGGGAGGGCCTACGAGCAGTACTTC
>TRBJ2-1|TRBV4-3|TRBD2|.
CASSQERASGRVSYNEQFF
TGCGCCAGCAGCCAAGAGAGGGCTAGCGGGAGGGTATCCTACAATGAGCAGTTCTTC
>TRBJ2-3|TRBV5-6|TRBD2|few
CASSLETAGAEWTDTQYF
TGTGCCAGCAGCTTGGAAACAGCGGGAGCTGAGTGGACAGATACGCAGTATTTT
>TRBJ2-5|TRBV9|.|few
CASSSGETQYF
TGTGCCAGCAGCTCCGGGGAGACCCAGTACTTC
>TRBJ2-1|TRBV10-2|TRBD2|.
CASSESRLAGGLSNEQFF
TGCGCCAGCAGTGAGTCCCGGCTAGCGGGAGGGTTGTCCAATGAGCAGTTCTTC
>TRBJ2-1|TRBV5-1|TRBD2|.
CASSYPAGVGEQFF
TGCGCCAGCAGCTATCCAGCGGGAGTCGGTGAGCAGTTCTTC
>TRBJ1-6|TRBV6-8|.|.
CASSTGTAVNSPLHF
TGTGCCAGCAGTACCGGGACTGCCGTTAATTCACCCCTCCACTTT
>TRBJ1-4|TRBV5-6|.|once
CASSPITGSNEKLFF
TGTGCCAGCAGCCCCATCACGGGTTCTAATGAAAAACTGTTTTTT
>TRBJ2-1|TRBV4-1|TRBD2|few
CASSSRLAGAHEQFF
TGCGCCAGCAGCTCCCGACTAGCGGGAGCTCATGAGCAGTTCTTC
>TRBJ2-1|TRBV7-8|TRBD2|.
CASSRLAYNEQFF
TGTGCCAGCAGCCGACTAGCTTACAATGAGCAGTTCTTC
>TRBJ1-4|TRBV18|.|.
CASSPYQYTGKKGNEKLFF
TGTGCCAGCTCACCATACCAATATACAGGGAAGAAGGGAAATGAAAAACTGTTTTTT
>TRBJ2-5|TRBV7-7|.|.
CASSLGGASETQYF
TGTGCCAGCAGCTTGGGGGGGGCTTCGGAGACCCAGTACTTC
>TRBJ2-1|TRBV4-1|TRBD2|.
CASSQGGGTSGRNEQFF
TGCGCCAGCAGCCAAGGGGGGGGGACTAGCGGGAGGAATGAGCAGTTCTTC
>TRBJ2-7|TRBV5-6|.|.
CASSLSSRDEVPFSYEQYF
TGTGCCAGCAGCTTGAGTTCCCGAGACGAGGTACCCTTCTCCTACGAGCAGTACTTC
>TRBJ2-7|TRBV14|TRBD1|.
CASSQGRRKIRDRPYEQYF
TGTGCCAGCAGCCAAGGGAGACGAAAAATCCGGGACAGGCCCTACGAGCAGTACTTC
>TRBJ2-3|TRBV4-3|TRBD2|.
CASSQDRLTSGRTDTQYF
TGCGCCAGCAGCCAAGATCGCCTGACTAGCGGGAGGACAGATACGCAGTATTTT
>TRBJ2-7|TRBV4-1|.|once
CASSQGRPARAYEQYF
TGCGCCAGCAGCCAAGGGCGGCCGGCCAGGGCCTACGAGCAGTACTTC
>TRBJ2-4|TRBV7-9|TRBD1|few
CASSLTGTGDGDIQYF
TGTGCCAGCAGCTTAACCGGGACAGGGGACGGGGACATTCAGTACTTC
>TRBJ2-1|TRBV9|.|once
CASSVEGVLNEQFF
TGTGCCAGCAGCGTTGAGGGGGTCCTGAATGAGCAGTTCTTC
>TRBJ2-5|TRBV11-3|.|.
CASSLVRAGAMETQYF
TGTGCCAGCAGCTTAGTTCGGGCAGGGGCAATGGAGACCCAGTACTTC
>TRBJ2-2|TRBV19|TRBD2|.
CASSEREDPNTGELFF
TGTGCCAGTAGTGAGCGGGAGGACCCGAACACCGGGGAGCTGTTTTTT
>TRBJ2-2|TRBV29-1|.|.
CSVGLWGRTGELFF
TGCAGCGTTGGTTTGTGGGGGCGTACCGGGGAGCTGTTTTTT
>TRBJ2-6|TRBV15|TRBD1|few
CATSSKGQSYSGANVLTF
TGTGCCACCAGCAGTAAGGGACAGTCGTACTCTGGGGCCAACGTCCTGACTTTC
>TRBJ2-5|TRBV5-6|TRBD1|.
CASRPETGRRKTQYF
TGTGCCAGCAGACCTGAGACAGGGCGGAGGAAGACCCAGTACTTC
>TRBJ2-6|TRBV18|TRBD2|few
CASSPRASAGTSGISGANVLTF
TGTGCCAGCTCACCAAGAGCCTCCGCCGGGACTAGCGGGATCTCTGGGGCCAACGTCCTGACTTTC
>TRBJ2-5|TRBV6-5|.|.
CASSYNPGETQYF
TGTGCCAGCAGTTATAATCCAGGAGAGACCCAGTACTTC
>TRBJ1-2|TRBV4-2|.|.
CASSQEEGDGYTF
TGTGCCAGCAGCCAAGAGGAGGGTGATGGCTACACCTTC
>TRBJ2-1|TRBV2|TRBD2|.
CASPCLGLADNEQFF
TGTGCCAGCCCCTGCCTGGGACTAGCGGACAATGAGCAGTTCTTC
>TRBJ1-4|TRBV4-1|TRBD1|.
CASSRFPTGADEKLFF
TGCGCCAGCAGCCGATTCCCGACAGGGGCGGATGAAAAACTGTTTTTT
>TRBJ1-5|TRBV7-2|.|.
CASSADSNQPQHF
TGTGCCAGCAGCGCGGATAGCAATCAGCCCCAGCATTTT
>TRBJ2-5|TRBV11-2|TRBD2|few
CASSPTMPTSGYQETQYF
TGTGCCAGCAGCCCCACCATGCCGACTAGCGGGTACCAAGAGACCCAGTACTTC
>TRBJ1-5|TRBV28|TRBD1|.
CASSLDRQGSNQPQHF
TGTGCCAGCAGTTTAGACAGACAGGGAAGCAATCAGCCCCAGCATTTT
>TRBJ2-7|TRBV5-4|TRBD1|.
CASSHRGTGIYEQYF
TGTGCCAGCAGCCACCGGGGGACAGGTATCTACGAGCAGTACTTC
>TRBJ2-7|TRBV6-5|TRBD2|.
CASSLAGGIPYEQYF
TGTGCCAGCAGCTTAGCGGGAGGCATTCCCTACGAGCAGTACTTC
>TRBJ2-1|TRBV7-3|.|.
CASSLSSANEQFF
TGTGCCAGCAGCTTAAGTAGCGCCAATGAGCAGTTCTTC
>TRBJ2-1|TRBV7-2|.|.
CASSLEYQGPTYNEQFF
TGTGCCAGCAGCTTAGAATATCAGGGGCCGACCTACAATGAGCAGTTCTTC
>TRBJ2-7|TRBV7-9|TRBD1|.
CASSRGLHSYEQYF
TGTGCCAGCAGCAGGGGGCTTCACTCCTACGAGCAGTACTTC
>TRBJ1-2|TRBV4-3|TRBD1|.
CASSQKTGSYGYTF
TGCGCCAGCAGCCAAAAGACAGGGAGCTATGGCTACACCTTC
>TRBJ2-5|TRBV4-1|TRBD2|.
CASSSSLAGSYQETQYF
TGCGCCAGCAGCTCTTCACTAGCGGGATCGTACCAAGAGACCCAGTACTTC
>TRBJ2-5|TRBV18|.|.
CASSQAEDQETQYF
TGTGCCAGCTCACAGGCCGAGGATCAAGAGACCCAGTACTTC
>TRBJ2-1|TRBV10-2|.|.
CASGGGEYNEQFF
TGCGCCAGCGGCGGAGGAGAGTACAATGAGCAGTTCTTC
>TRBJ1-1|TRBV15|.|.
CAIGWGVSTEAFF
TGTGCCATTGGCTGGGGAGTAAGCACTGAAGCTTTCTTT
>TRBJ2-3|TRBV2|.|.
CASKADRNTQYF
TGTGCCAGCAAAGCCGACAGGAATACGCAGTATTTT
>TRBJ1-1|TRBV6-9|.|.
CASMGATNTEAFF
TGTGCCAGCATGGGGGCCACGAACACTGAAGCTTTCTTT
>TRBJ1-2|TRBV6-6|.|.
CASSPRTLYGYTF
TGTGCCAGCAGCCCGAGGACACTCTATGGCTACACCTTC
>TRBJ2-3|TRBV5-6|.|.
CASSPPATDTQYF
TGTGCCAGCAGCCCGCCAGCGACAGATACGCAGTATTTT
>TRBJ2-3|TRBV29-1|TRBD2|.
CSVENSGGRAVDTQYF
TGCAGCGTTGAAAATTCAGGCGGGAGGGCAGTAGATACGCAGTATTTT